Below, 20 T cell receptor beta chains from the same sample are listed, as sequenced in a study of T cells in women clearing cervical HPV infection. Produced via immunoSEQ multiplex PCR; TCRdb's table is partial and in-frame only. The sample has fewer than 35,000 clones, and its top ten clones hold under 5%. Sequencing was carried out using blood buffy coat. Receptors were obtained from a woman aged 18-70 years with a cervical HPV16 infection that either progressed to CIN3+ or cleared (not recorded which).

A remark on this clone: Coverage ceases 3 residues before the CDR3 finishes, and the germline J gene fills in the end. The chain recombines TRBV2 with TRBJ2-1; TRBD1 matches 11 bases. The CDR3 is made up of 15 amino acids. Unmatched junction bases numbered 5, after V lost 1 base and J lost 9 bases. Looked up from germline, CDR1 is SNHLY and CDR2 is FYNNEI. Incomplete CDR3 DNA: TGTGCCAGCAGTGAAGGTTGGGACAGGGGGGCTGAG. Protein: CASSEGWDRGAE. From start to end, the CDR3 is CASSEGWDRGAEQFF.

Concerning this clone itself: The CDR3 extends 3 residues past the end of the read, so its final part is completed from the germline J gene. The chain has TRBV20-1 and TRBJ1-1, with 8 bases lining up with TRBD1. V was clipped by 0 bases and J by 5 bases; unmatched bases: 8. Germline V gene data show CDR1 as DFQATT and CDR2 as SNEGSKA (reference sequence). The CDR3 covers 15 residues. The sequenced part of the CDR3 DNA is TGCAGTGCTAGAGACAGAGACAGGGGATTAACTGAA. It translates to CSARDRDRGLTE. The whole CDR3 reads CSARDRDRGLTEAFF.

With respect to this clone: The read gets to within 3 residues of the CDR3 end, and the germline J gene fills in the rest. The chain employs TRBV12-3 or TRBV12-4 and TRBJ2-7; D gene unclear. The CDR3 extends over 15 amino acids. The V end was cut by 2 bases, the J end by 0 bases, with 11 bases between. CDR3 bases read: TGTGCCAGCAGTTTAAAGACTTTCAGCTCCTACGAG. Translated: CASSLKTFSSYE. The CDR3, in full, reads CASSLKTFSSYEQYF.

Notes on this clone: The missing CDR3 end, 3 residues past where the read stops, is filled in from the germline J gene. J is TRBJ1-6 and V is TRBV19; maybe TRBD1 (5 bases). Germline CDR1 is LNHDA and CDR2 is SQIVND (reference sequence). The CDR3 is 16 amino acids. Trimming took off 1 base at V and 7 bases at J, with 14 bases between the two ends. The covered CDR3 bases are TGTGCCAGTAGTATAGGGGCGGGACTGAGGAATTCACCC. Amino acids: CASSIGAGLRNSP. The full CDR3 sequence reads CASSIGAGLRNSPLHF.

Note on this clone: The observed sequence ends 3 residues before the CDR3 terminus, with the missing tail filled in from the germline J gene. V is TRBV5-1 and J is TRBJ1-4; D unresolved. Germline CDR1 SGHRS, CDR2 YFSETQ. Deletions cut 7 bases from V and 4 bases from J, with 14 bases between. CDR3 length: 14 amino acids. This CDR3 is CASPPPKGNEKLFF. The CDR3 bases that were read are TGCGCCAGCCCCCCTCCCAAGGGTAATGAAAAA.

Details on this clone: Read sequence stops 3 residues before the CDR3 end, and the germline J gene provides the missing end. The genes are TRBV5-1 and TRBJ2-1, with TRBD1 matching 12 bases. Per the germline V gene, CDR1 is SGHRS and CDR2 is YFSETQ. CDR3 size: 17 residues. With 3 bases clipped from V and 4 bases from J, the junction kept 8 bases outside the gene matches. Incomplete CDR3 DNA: TGCGCCAGCAGCTCCGTTGGGACAGGGGGCCCATACAATGAG. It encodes CASSSVGTGGPYNE. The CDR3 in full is CASSSVGTGGPYNEQFF.

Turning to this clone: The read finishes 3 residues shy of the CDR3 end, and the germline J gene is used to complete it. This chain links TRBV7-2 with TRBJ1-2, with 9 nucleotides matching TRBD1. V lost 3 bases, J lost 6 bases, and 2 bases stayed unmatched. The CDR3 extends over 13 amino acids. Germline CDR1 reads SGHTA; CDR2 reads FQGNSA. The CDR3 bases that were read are TGTGCCAGCAGCTTGGACAGGGGCGATGGC. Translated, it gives CASSLDRGDG. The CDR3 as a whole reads CASSLDRGDGYTF.

Incomplete CDR3 DNA: TGTGCCAGTAGTATTGTACGGGGCTCCGGGGGGCGTAACACTGAA. This translates into CASSIVRGSGGRNTE. The CDR3 in its entirety is CASSIVRGSGGRNTEAFF. The chain uses TRBV19 and TRBJ1-1; D is possibly TRBD1 (6 bases). The sequenced fragment ends 3 residues before the CDR3 boundary, so the rest is inferred from the germline J gene. V was shortened by 3 bases and J by 2 bases, with 22 bases between the two germline ends. The CDR3 contains 18 residues. Per germline, CDR1 LNHDA and CDR2 SQIVND (reference sequence). Using reference TRBV19 and TRBJ1-1 for the parts outside the CDR3, the full variable domain is DGGITQSPKYLFRKEGQNVTLSCEQNLNHDAMYWYRQDPGQGLRLIYYSQIVNDFQKGDIAEGYSVSREKKESFPLTVTSAQKNPTAFYLCASSIVRGSGGRNTEAFFGQGTRLTVV.

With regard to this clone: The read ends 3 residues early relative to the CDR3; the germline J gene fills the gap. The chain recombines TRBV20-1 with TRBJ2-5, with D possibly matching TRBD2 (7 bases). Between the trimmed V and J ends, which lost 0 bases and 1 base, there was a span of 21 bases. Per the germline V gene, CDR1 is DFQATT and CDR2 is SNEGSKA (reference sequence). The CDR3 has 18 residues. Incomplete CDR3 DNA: TGCAGTGCTAGAGATCAAAAGTTAGGGGGGGGGCGCCAAGAGACC. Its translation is CSARDQKLGGGRQET. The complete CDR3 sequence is CSARDQKLGGGRQETQYF.

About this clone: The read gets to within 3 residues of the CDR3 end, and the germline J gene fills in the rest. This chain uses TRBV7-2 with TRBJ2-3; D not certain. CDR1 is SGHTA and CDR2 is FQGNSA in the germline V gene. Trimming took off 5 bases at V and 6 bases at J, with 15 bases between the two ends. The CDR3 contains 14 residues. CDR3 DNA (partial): TGTGCCAGCAGCCGAAAATCCTCCCAGGATACG. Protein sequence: CASSRKSSQDT. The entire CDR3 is CASSRKSSQDTQYF.

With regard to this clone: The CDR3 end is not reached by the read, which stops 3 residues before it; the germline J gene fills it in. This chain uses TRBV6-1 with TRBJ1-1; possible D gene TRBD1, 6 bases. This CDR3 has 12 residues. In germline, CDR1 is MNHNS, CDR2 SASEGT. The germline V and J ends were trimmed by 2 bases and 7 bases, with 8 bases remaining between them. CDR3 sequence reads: CASSERDIEAFF. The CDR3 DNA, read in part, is TGTGCCAGCAGTGAAAGGGACATTGAA.

The CDR3 bases that were read are TGTGCCAGTAGTATATACACAGATACG. Its translation is CASSIYTDT. The full CDR3 reads CASSIYTDTQYF. The chain links TRBV19 to TRBJ2-3; no definite D call. The sequenced fragment ends 3 residues before the CDR3 boundary, so the rest is inferred from the germline J gene. Germline CDR1 is LNHDA and CDR2 is SQIVND (reference sequence). CDR3 length equals 12 residues. Trimming removed 2 bases at V and 2 bases at J, with 2 bases between.

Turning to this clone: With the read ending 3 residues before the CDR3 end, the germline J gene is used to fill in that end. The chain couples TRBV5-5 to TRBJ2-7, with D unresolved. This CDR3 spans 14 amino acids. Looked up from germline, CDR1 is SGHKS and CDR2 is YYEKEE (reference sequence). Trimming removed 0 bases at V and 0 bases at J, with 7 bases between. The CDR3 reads CASSLGQSSYEQYF. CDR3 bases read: TGTGCCAGCAGCTTGGGGCAGAGCTCCTACGAG.

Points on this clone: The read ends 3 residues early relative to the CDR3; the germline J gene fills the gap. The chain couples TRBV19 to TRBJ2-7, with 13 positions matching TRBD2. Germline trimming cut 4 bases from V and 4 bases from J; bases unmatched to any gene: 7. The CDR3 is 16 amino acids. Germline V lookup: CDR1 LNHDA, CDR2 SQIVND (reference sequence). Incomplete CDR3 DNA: TGTGCCAGTAGTAACACCGGGACTAGCGGGACATACGAG. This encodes CASSNTGTSGTYE. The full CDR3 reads CASSNTGTSGTYEQYF.

CDR3 residues: CSVEDDLAGRGAKNIQYF. The CDR3 DNA, read in part, is TGCAGCGTTGAAGATGACCTAGCGGGGAGAGGGGCCAAAAACATT. The chain recombines TRBV29-1 with TRBJ2-4; the match to TRBD2 covers 9 bases. The read halts 3 residues ahead of the CDR3 end, with the missing end drawn from the germline J gene. CDR1 is SQVTM, CDR2 ANQGSEA, per germline. The trim removed 0 bases at V and 1 base at J, leaving 10 bases unmatched. This CDR3 has 18 amino acids. The full variable domain, completed using reference TRBV29-1 and TRBJ2-4, is SAVISQKPSRDICQRGTSLTIQCQVDSQVTMMFWYRQQPGQSLTLIATANQGSEATYESGFVIDKFPISRPNLTFSTLTVSNMSPEDSSIYLCSVEDDLAGRGAKNIQYFGAGTRLSVL.

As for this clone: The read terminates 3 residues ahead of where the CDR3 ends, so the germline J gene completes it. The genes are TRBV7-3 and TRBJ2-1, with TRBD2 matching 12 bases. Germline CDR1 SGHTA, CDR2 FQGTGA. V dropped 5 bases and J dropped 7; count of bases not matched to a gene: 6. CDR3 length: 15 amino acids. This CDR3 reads CASSPTSGRINEQFF. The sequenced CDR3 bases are TGTGCCAGCAGCCCGACTAGCGGGAGAATAAATGAG.

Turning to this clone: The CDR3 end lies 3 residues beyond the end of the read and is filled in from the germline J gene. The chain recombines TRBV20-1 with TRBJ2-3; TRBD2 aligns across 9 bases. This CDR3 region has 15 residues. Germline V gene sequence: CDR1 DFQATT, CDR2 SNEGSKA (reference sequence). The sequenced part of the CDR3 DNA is TGCAGTGCTAGAGGGGTGAGCGGGAGGCTCTTGGCG. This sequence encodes CSARGVSGRLLA. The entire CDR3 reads CSARGVSGRLLAQYF.

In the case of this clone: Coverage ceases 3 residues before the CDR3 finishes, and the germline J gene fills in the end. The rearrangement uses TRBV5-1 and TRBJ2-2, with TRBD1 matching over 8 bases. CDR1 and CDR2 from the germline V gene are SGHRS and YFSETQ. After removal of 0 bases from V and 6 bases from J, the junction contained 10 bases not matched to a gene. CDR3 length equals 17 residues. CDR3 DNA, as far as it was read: TGCGCCAGCAGCTTGGTGGACCGGGACAGGACCGCCGGGGAG. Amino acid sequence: CASSLVDRDRTAGE. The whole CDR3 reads CASSLVDRDRTAGELFF.

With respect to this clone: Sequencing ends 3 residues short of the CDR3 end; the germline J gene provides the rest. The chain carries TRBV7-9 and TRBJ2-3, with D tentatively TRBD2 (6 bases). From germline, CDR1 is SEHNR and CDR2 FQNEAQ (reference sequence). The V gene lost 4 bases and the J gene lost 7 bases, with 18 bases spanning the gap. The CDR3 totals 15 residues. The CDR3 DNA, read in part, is TGTGCCAGCAGCTCTCCCGGGGGTTCCTTGAATACG. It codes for CASSSPGGSLNT. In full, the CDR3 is CASSSPGGSLNTQYF.

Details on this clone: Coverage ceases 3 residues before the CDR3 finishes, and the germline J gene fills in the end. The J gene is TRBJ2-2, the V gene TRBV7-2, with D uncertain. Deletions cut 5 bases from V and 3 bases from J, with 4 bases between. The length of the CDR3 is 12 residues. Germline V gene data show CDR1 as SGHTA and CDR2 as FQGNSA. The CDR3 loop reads CASSQYTGELFF. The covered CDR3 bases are TGTGCCAGCAGCCAATACACCGGGGAG. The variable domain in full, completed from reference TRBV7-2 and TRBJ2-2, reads GAGVSQSPSNKVTEKGKDVELRCDPISGHTALYWYRQSLGQGLEFLIYFQGNSAPDKSGLPSDRFSAERTGGSVSTLTIQRTQQEDSAVYLCASSQYTGELFFGEGSRLTVL.